These 4 T cell receptor beta chains share one sample of origin, sequenced in a study of blood T cell repertoires in COVID-19. Only in-frame clones appear in the TCRdb table, and some are missing; sequencing was by immunoSEQ multiplex PCR. This sample has fewer than 250,000 clones, with roughly 86% found just once. Sample: peripheral blood. Receptor source: a man aged 50-59 years with acute or convalescent COVID-19.

The CDR3 DNA is TGTGCCAGCAGCTTAGCGGCGGAAGAAGCTTTCTTT. It specifies CASSLAAEEAFF. The gene calls are TRBV7-9 and TRBJ1-1; D gene uncertain. Germline V CDR1 and CDR2: SEHNR, FQNEAQ (reference sequence). The CDR3 is made up of 12 amino acids. Trimming removed 0 bases at V and 8 bases at J, with 7 bases between.

This chain uses TRBV21-1 with TRBJ1-4. TRBV21-1 is noted as a pseudogene. This CDR3 region has 13 residues. In DNA, the CDR3 is TGTGCCAGCAGCCCGAGGAGGGCAGTAAAACTGTTTTTT. Translated, it gives CASSPRRAVKLFF.

This rearrangement joins TRBV10-3 to TRBJ1-5, with 8 bases fitting TRBD1. The J segment lost 0 bases and the V segment lost 10 bases, leaving 8 bases of the junction unmatched. This CDR3 contains 15 residues. Germline V gene sequence: CDR1 ENHRY, CDR2 SYGVKD. The CDR3 nucleotides are TGTGCCACAACCGGGACAGGATATAGCAATCAGCCCCAGCATTTT. Translation gives CATTGTGYSNQPQHF.

This chain uses TRBV18 with TRBJ1-2; 10 bases agree with TRBD1. Germline CDR1 reads KGHSH; CDR2 reads LQKENI. Unmatched junction bases numbered 5, after V lost 5 bases and J lost 5 bases. The CDR3 runs to 14 residues. The DNA for the CDR3 is TGTGCCAGCTCAAGACAGGGGGCCGAGTATGGCTACACCTTC. Amino acid sequence: CASSRQGAEYGYTF.